Listed below are T cell receptor beta chains from one sample, sequenced in a study of T cell responses to AZD1222 COVID-19 vaccine. Sequenced by immunoSEQ multiplex PCR; TCRdb stores in-frame clones only, minus some. The top ten clones hold roughly 2% of a sample with roughly 150,000 clones, about nine tenths of them seen once. The sequenced sample was peripheral blood, obtained on day 0 of AZD1222 vaccination. The receptors stem from an adult in good health. Each CDR3 is given with its conserved first and last residue. A D gene is named only where the DNA matches it firmly. The size field is filled for only some rows; it gives once, few, many or a size class.

J gene,D gene,clone size,V gene,CDR3 DNA,CDR3 protein
TRBJ1-2,.,.,TRBV3-1/TRBV3-2,TGTGCCAGCAGCCACCCTGGAGGGGCCCTCGATGGCTACACCTTC,CASSHPGGALDGYTF
TRBJ1-5,.,.,TRBV18,TGTGCCAGCTCACCGGGCACTGGCCAGCCCCAGCATTTT,CASSPGTGQPQHF
TRBJ1-6,.,.,TRBV11-2,TGTGCCAGCAGCCCCCCCCCGATCGTCAGCTCCTATAATTCACCCCTCCACTTT,CASSPPPIVSSYNSPLHF
TRBJ2-7,TRBD2,.,TRBV5-1,TGCGCCAGCAGCTCCCTACGACAACTAGCGGGAGGCGGCCAAGGCTCCTACGAGCAGTACTTC,CASSSLRQLAGGGQGSYEQYF
TRBJ2-7,TRBD2,.,TRBV4-2,TGTGCCAGCAGCCAAGTGACAGGACTACCCCCGGGACTAGCGGGAGGGCCCTACGAGCAGTACTTC,CASSQVTGLPPGLAGGPYEQYF
TRBJ2-1,.,.,TRBV9,TGTGCCAGCAGCGGGGCTGTATCTGCCGAGTTCCTAAATGAGCAGTTCTTC,CASSGAVSAEFLNEQFF
TRBJ2-7,.,.,TRBV25-1,TGTGCCAGCAGTGACTACGAGCAGTACTTC,CASSDYEQYF
TRBJ2-7,.,.,TRBV19,TGTGCCAGTAGTACGGGACGGAGCTACGAGCAGTACTTC,CASSTGRSYEQYF
TRBJ2-1,TRBD2,.,TRBV3-1/TRBV3-2,TGTGCCAGCAGCCAAGATCCGGGTATAGCGGGAGGCCGCGGGAATGAGCAGTTCTTC,CASSQDPGIAGGRGNEQFF
TRBJ2-7,.,.,TRBV12-3/TRBV12-4,TGTGCCAGCAGTTTGCGGGAAACGGACGAGCAGTACTTC,CASSLRETDEQYF
TRBJ1-6,.,.,TRBV5-4,TGTGCCAGCAGCTTTGACCTCCTGAGGTCACCCCTCCACTTT,CASSFDLLRSPLHF
TRBJ1-4,TRBD1,.,TRBV27,TGTGCCAGCAGTATAGGGACAGGATATGAAAAACTGTTTTTT,CASSIGTGYEKLFF
TRBJ2-2,TRBD2,.,TRBV6-1,TGTGCCAGCAGTGTTAGCGGGTCCTGGGGTGCCACCGGGGAGCTGTTTTTT,CASSVSGSWGATGELFF
TRBJ2-5,.,.,TRBV6-2/TRBV6-3,TGTGCCAGCAGTTACATTAGAGGGGTCAGGGTCGGGGGTGAGACCCAGTACTTC,CASSYIRGVRVGGETQYF
TRBJ1-5,.,.,TRBV28,TGTGCCAGCAGTTTATTTGGGACGGCCAGCAATCAGCCCCAGCATTTT,CASSLFGTASNQPQHF
TRBJ2-7,.,.,TRBV27,TGTGCCAGCAGTAAAAACCCCGCACGGTACGAGCAGTACTTC,CASSKNPARYEQYF
TRBJ1-6,TRBD1,once,TRBV9,TGTGCCAGCAGCCCACAGGGGGAAGCTTCACCCCTCCACTTT,CASSPQGEASPLHF
TRBJ2-7,TRBD1,.,TRBV11-3,TGTGCCAGCAGCTCACCACAGGGGAGTAGCTCCTACGAGCAGTACTTC,CASSSPQGSSSYEQYF
TRBJ1-6,.,.,TRBV5-4,TGTGCCAGCAGCAACCCAACGGGGGTTGGTTCACCCCTCCACTTT,CASSNPTGVGSPLHF
TRBJ1-2,.,.,TRBV9,TGTGCCAGCAGCGGCCGCAGGTCCTATGGCTACACCTTC,CASSGRRSYGYTF
TRBJ1-6,.,.,TRBV7-9,TGTGCCAGCAGCTTAAGGCAGGGAAATTCACCCCTCCACTTT,CASSLRQGNSPLHF
TRBJ2-3,.,.,TRBV15,TGTGCCACCACCGACGGTCCTAAGGATACGCAGTATTTT,CATTDGPKDTQYF
TRBJ2-3,.,.,TRBV24-1,TGTGCCACCAGTGACTGGCCCCTACCTACGCAGTATTTT,CATSDWPLPTQYF
TRBJ2-7,.,.,TRBV6-5,TGTGCCAGCAAGCAGGGGGGTTGGTTCGCCGAGCAGTACTTC,CASKQGGWFAEQYF
TRBJ2-2,.,once,TRBV30,TGTGCCTGGGGACTTAACACCGGGGAGCTGTTTTTT,CAWGLNTGELFF
TRBJ2-5,TRBD1,.,TRBV5-1,TGCGCCAGCAGCCCCGGGACAGGTGGGGGAGAGACCCAGTACTTC,CASSPGTGGGETQYF
TRBJ1-1,.,.,TRBV6-5,TGTGCCAGCAGTTTTAATAGGGGCCTGGGAACTGAAGCTTTCTTT,CASSFNRGLGTEAFF
TRBJ2-7,.,.,TRBV5-5,TGTGCCAGCAGCTGGCCGGGACGGCACTACGAGCAGTACTTC,CASSWPGRHYEQYF
TRBJ1-1,TRBD1,.,TRBV19,TGTGCCAGTACGGGACAGGGGGCAACTGAAGCTTTCTTT,CASTGQGATEAFF
TRBJ2-2,.,.,TRBV6-2/TRBV6-3,TGTGCCAGCAGTTACAAGGGGACCGGGGAGCTGTTTTTT,CASSYKGTGELFF
TRBJ2-5,.,.,TRBV5-4,TGTGCCAGCAGCCTCGGACCCAGGGGCGAGACCCAGTACTTC,CASSLGPRGETQYF
TRBJ1-4,TRBD1,.,TRBV6-4,TGTGCCAGCAGTGCCCAGACAGGGTCGGGTGAAAAACTGTTTTTT,CASSAQTGSGEKLFF
TRBJ1-6,TRBD1,few,TRBV27,TGTGCCAGCACCCGACAGGGATCCCCCAGCTCCTATAATTCACCCCTCCACTTT,CASTRQGSPSSYNSPLHF
TRBJ1-1,TRBD1,few,TRBV7-9,TGTGCCAGCAGCCAATCTCAGACAGGGGGTACTGAAGCTTTCTTT,CASSQSQTGGTEAFF
TRBJ1-5,TRBD1,.,TRBV24-1,TGTGCCACCAGTGACCCCGGCTCAGACAGGGAAGCCCAGCATTTT,CATSDPGSDREAQHF
TRBJ2-1,.,.,TRBV6-5,TGTGCCAGCACCGCTTACCCTGGGACGGGTGAGCAGTTCTTC,CASTAYPGTGEQFF
TRBJ2-1,TRBD1,.,TRBV18,TGTGCCAGCTCACCACTGGCGACAGGGATCCACAATGAGCAGTTCTTC,CASSPLATGIHNEQFF
TRBJ2-7,.,.,TRBV6-5,TGTGCCAGCAGTTACTCCTCGGGAACCTACGAGCAGTACTTC,CASSYSSGTYEQYF
TRBJ1-5,.,once,TRBV9,TGTGCCAGCAGCGTAGGTGGGGAAGGCAATCAGCCCCAGCATTTT,CASSVGGEGNQPQHF
TRBJ2-2,TRBD2,.,TRBV7-3,TGTGCCAGCAGCTTAGCCCTAGGACTAGCGGGGGCCTCGAACACCGGGGAGCTGTTTTTT,CASSLALGLAGASNTGELFF
TRBJ2-1,.,.,TRBV6-2/TRBV6-3,TGTGCCAGCAGTTACTCGCCCCCCAGAGGGCTCTACAATGAGCAGTTCTTC,CASSYSPPRGLYNEQFF
TRBJ1-2,.,.,TRBV28,TGTGCCAGCAGTTTACCAGCCAGCTATGGCTACACCTTC,CASSLPASYGYTF
TRBJ2-3,TRBD2,once,TRBV2,TGTGCCAGCAGAAAGATTAGCGGGAGCATAACAGATACGCAGTATTTT,CASRKISGSITDTQYF
TRBJ2-3,.,.,TRBV7-9,TGTGCCAGCACCCTTAGCGGCACAGATACGCAGTATTTT,CASTLSGTDTQYF
TRBJ2-3,.,.,TRBV11-3,TGTGCCAGCAGCGGGGGTAGGGGTGTAGATACGCAGTATTTT,CASSGGRGVDTQYF
TRBJ1-1,.,.,TRBV6-1,TGTGCCAGCAGTGAAACGGGAAGACTGAACACTGAAGCTTTCTTT,CASSETGRLNTEAFF
TRBJ2-7,.,.,TRBV6-2/TRBV6-3,TGTGCCAGCAGTTACCAGGACGGATACGAGCAGTACTTC,CASSYQDGYEQYF
TRBJ1-4,.,.,TRBV12-3/TRBV12-4,TGTGCCAGCAGGGGCCCTAATGAAAAACTGTTTTTT,CASRGPNEKLFF
TRBJ2-7,TRBD2,.,TRBV7-2,TGTAATTGGGCTAGCGGATCCTCCTACGAGCAGTACTTC,CNWASGSSYEQYF
TRBJ2-5,TRBD2,.,TRBV5-5,TGTGCCAGCAGCACCGAACTAGCGGGAGGCGGGGAGACCCAGTACTTC,CASSTELAGGGETQYF
TRBJ1-2,.,.,TRBV13,TGTGCCAGCAGAGACGGGGGGAGCTATGGCTACACCTTC,CASRDGGSYGYTF
TRBJ2-7,.,.,TRBV30,TGTGCCTGCCGCACTATCCGGGACAACTCCTACGAGCAGTACTTC,CACRTIRDNSYEQYF
TRBJ1-6,.,.,TRBV21-1,TGTGCCAGCAGTCAAGGGGAGCAGGGGTTGTCACCCCTCCACTTT,CASSQGEQGLSPLHF